These 18 T cell receptor beta chains were all obtained from the same sample, sequenced in a study of T cell repertoires in cytomegalovirus infection. TCRdb reanalysed the reads using MiXCR and keeps one entry per CDR3 protein. The sample has about 740,000 distinct CDR3 sequences; less than 40% are singletons. The sequenced sample was PBMCs. The receptors originated from a human donor in good health (CMV status not recorded). Some clones in this sample may be carry-over from other donors' samples.

Regarding this clonotype: Possible read error: a much larger clone is one base away. This chain links TRBV6-6 with TRBJ2-7; a possible D gene is TRBD2 (6 bases). Germline V lookup: CDR1 MNHNY, CDR2 SVGAGI (reference sequence). This CDR3 comprises 14 residues. The CDR3 nucleotides read TGTGCCCGCAGTTACTCGGAGGGCTTCTACGAGCAGTACTTC. It translates to CARSYSEGFYEQYF.

This clonotype appeared a few times. The chain carries TRBV7-9 and TRBJ2-5, with 10 bases aligning to TRBD2. Losses at the gene ends were 3 bases for V and 4 bases for J; bases not matched to a gene: 5. The CDR3 has 15 amino acids. Germline values: CDR1 SEHNR, CDR2 FQNEAQ (reference sequence). Written as DNA, the CDR3 is TGTGCCAGCAGCTTCTCTAGCGGGAGTGCAGAGACCCAGTACTTC. It translates to CASSFSSGSAETQYF. Supplemented by reference TRBV7-9 and TRBJ2-5, the full variable domain reads DTGVSQNPRHKITKRGQNVTFRCDPISEHNRLYWYRQTLGQGPEFLTYFQNEAQLEKSRLLSDRFSAERPKGSFSTLEIQRTEQGDSAMYLCASSFSSGSAETQYFGPGTRLLVL.

The chain uses TRBV20-1 and TRBJ2-1; D is unclear. Trimming took off 3 bases at V and 0 bases at J, with 9 bases between the two ends. The germline V gene has CDR1 DFQATT and CDR2 SNEGSKA (reference sequence). The CDR3 is 14 residues long. This CDR3 is CSASLTSSYNEQFF. CDR3 DNA: TGCAGTGCTAGTTTGACGTCCTCCTACAATGAGCAGTTCTTC.

This clonotype came up a few times. The chain's CDR3 is CASSTTVGTQYF. The CDR3 bases are TGTGCCAGCAGCACAACGGTTGGGACCCAGTACTTC. The rearrangement joins TRBV9 to TRBJ2-5; D unresolved. V was trimmed by 4 bases and J by 7 bases, leaving 11 bases between them. The CDR3 consists of 12 residues. Germline CDR1 is SGDLS and CDR2 is YYNGEE.

There are a few counts of this clonotype. V is TRBV11-2 and J is TRBJ1-5, with 8 bases identical to TRBD1. Unmatched junction bases numbered 9, after V lost 6 bases and J lost 5 bases. Germline CDR1 reads SGHAT; CDR2 reads FQNNGV. The length of the CDR3 is 15 residues. As DNA, the CDR3 is TGTGCCAGCAGTCTCGGACAGGGTAGATATCAGCCCCAGCATTTT. Protein product: CASSLGQGRYQPQHF.

The gene calls are TRBV18 and TRBJ1-2, with D tentatively TRBD1 (6 bases). Trimming pared 7 bases from V and 0 bases from J, leaving 15 bases between. Germline loops: CDR1 KGHSH, CDR2 LQKENI. The CDR3 contains 15 residues. CDR3 bases: TGTGCCAGCTGCCACGACAGGATAACTAACTATGGCTACACCTTC. Its protein is CASCHDRITNYGYTF.

DNA of the CDR3: TGTGCCAGTAGTATAGTCCCCAGGGATGGCTACACCTTC. Protein product: CASSIVPRDGYTF. The genes are TRBV19 and TRBJ1-2, with TRBD1 as a possible D gene (5 bases). The CDR3 has 13 residues. V was cut by 1 base and J by 6 bases, with 9 bases left in between. Germline V gives CDR1 LNHDA, CDR2 SQIVND (reference sequence).

This chain joins TRBV15 and TRBJ1-4, with unresolved D. Germline loops: CDR1 LNHNV, CDR2 YYDKDF (reference sequence). CDR3 size: 16 residues. Trimming shortened V by 0 bases and J by 8 bases, and 16 bases separated the two germline ends. CDR3 DNA: TGTGCCACCAGCAGAGATACTCTAGGAGGAATCGAAAAACTGTTTTTT. Amino acids: CATSRDTLGGIEKLFF.

This clonotype was counted once. A read error is likely, as this CDR3 ends without the conserved phenylalanine or tryptophan. This CDR3 reads CASSKTGGAGETQYC. The DNA for the CDR3 is TGTGCCAGCAGCAAGACAGGGGGCGCAGGGGAGACGCAGTATTGT. V gene TRBV12-3 or TRBV12-4 combines with J gene TRBJ2-3; 10 nucleotides align to TRBD1. The CDR3 contains 15 residues. V gave up 6 bases and J gave up 9 bases; unmatched junction bases: 12.

The chain joins TRBV7-6 to TRBJ2-1; TRBD2 matches 7 bases. The CDR3 loop spans 17 amino acids. The V segment lost 1 base and the J segment 2 bases; nucleotides outside the gene matches: 8. The germline gives CDR1 SGHVS, CDR2 FNYEAQ. The CDR3 DNA follows: TGTGCCAGCAGCTTAGGCCGGGAGGACCTACCCTACAATGAGCAGTTCTTC. Translating gives CASSLGREDLPYNEQFF.

This clonotype was picked up one time. This rearrangement joins TRBV28 to TRBJ2-2, with D maybe TRBD1 (6 bases). The CDR3 consists of 15 residues. The germline CDR1 and CDR2 sequences are MDHEN and SYDVKM. V shed 2 bases and J shed 2 bases, with 9 bases lying between them. CDR3 residues: CASSLPTGNTGELFF. The CDR3 bases are TGTGCCAGCAGTTTACCGACAGGAAACACCGGGGAGCTGTTTTTT.

In its sample, this clonotype was seen many times. The junction departs from the called germline gene at one end, perhaps through a read error. The V gene is TRBV7-2, the J gene TRBJ2-7; a weak D match, TRBD2 (6 bases). The CDR3 extends over 12 amino acids. The germline CDR1 and CDR2 sequences are SGHTA and FQGNSA. In nucleotides, the CDR3 is TGTGCCAGCAGTAGAAGTCCGGGACTCTTCCTCTTC. Amino acid sequence: CASSRSPGLFLF.

This rearrangement joins TRBV29-1 to TRBJ2-1; TRBD2 matches 10 bases. CDR3 length: 13 amino acids. Trimming removed 7 bases from V and 5 bases from J; junction bases left unmatched: 5. The germline V gene encodes CDR1 SQVTM and CDR2 ANQGSEA. CDR3 amino acids: CSARTSGDNEQFF. The DNA of the CDR3 is TGCAGCGCCAGGACTAGCGGTGACAATGAGCAGTTCTTC.

This clonotype appeared a few times. This sequence joins TRBV5-1 and TRBJ2-3; D is ambiguous. Germline CDR1 and CDR2: SGHRS and YFSETQ. The CDR3 length is 13 residues. V was shortened by 7 bases and J by 0 bases, with 9 bases between the two germline ends. The CDR3 DNA follows: TGCGCCAGCGGGGTTCCGAGCACAGATACGCAGTATTTT. The encoded protein is CASGVPSTDTQYF. The variable domain in full, with the rest retrieved from reference TRBV5-1 and TRBJ2-3, is KAGVTQTPRYLIKTRGQQVTLSCSPISGHRSVSWYQQTPGQGLQFLFEYFSETQRNKGNFPGRFSGRQFSNSRSEMNVSTLELGDSALYLCASGVPSTDTQYFGPGTRLTVL.

The table lists this clonotype with a few counts. This chain connects TRBV30 to TRBJ1-1; the D gene is possibly TRBD1 (6 bases). CDR3 length: 14 residues. CDR1 is GTSNPN, CDR2 SVGIG, per germline (reference sequence). Between the trimmed V and J ends, which lost 3 bases and 2 bases, there was a span of 13 bases. The CDR3 loop is CAWRGGGANTEAFF. CDR3 nucleotide sequence: TGTGCCTGGAGAGGCGGGGGGGCAAACACTGAAGCTTTCTTT.

The gene calls are TRBV19 and TRBJ1-2; 10 bases are shared with TRBD1. CDR1 is LNHDA and CDR2 is SQIVND in the germline V gene (reference sequence). V lost 6 bases to trimming and J lost 5 bases; unmatched junction nucleotides: 3. This CDR3 is built from 13 residues. For the CDR3, the DNA is TGTGCCAGTAGGGGGACAGGGGAATATGGCTACACCTTC. Protein: CASRGTGEYGYTF.

This sequence joins TRBV10-3 and TRBJ2-5; the D is unclear. The germline V gene has CDR1 ENHRY and CDR2 SYGVKD. The V end lost 4 bases, the J end lost 0 bases, and 3 bases lay between the germline ends. This CDR3 has 12 residues. The CDR3 nucleotides read TGTGCCATCAGTGCGTACCAAGAGACCCAGTACTTC. Its translation: CAISAYQETQYF.

The chain couples TRBV9 to TRBJ2-5; no reliable D call. This CDR3 spans 14 amino acids. V was pared by 0 bases and J by 2 bases, with 8 bases between. Germline V gene data show CDR1 as SGDLS and CDR2 as YYNGEE. CDR3 sequence reads: CASSVADGQETQYF. In DNA form, the CDR3 reads TGTGCCAGCAGCGTAGCGGATGGACAAGAGACCCAGTACTTC.